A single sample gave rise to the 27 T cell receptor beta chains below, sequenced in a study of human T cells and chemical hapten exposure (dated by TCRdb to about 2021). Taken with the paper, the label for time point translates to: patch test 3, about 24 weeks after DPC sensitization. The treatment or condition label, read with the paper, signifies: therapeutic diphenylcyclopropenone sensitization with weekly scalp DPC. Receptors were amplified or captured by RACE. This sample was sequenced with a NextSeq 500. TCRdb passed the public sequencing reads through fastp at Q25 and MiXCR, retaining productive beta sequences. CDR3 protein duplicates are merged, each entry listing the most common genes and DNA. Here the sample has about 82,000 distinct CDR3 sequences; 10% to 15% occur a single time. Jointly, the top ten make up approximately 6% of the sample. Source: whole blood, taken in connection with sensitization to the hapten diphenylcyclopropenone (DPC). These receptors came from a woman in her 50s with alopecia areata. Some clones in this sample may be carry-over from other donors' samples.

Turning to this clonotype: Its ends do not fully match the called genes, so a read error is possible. This CDR3 is CATSRDQGAYYGCTF. In DNA form, the CDR3 reads TGTGCCACCAGCAGAGACCAGGGGGCGTACTATGGCTGCACCTTC. This chain connects TRBV15 to TRBJ1-2, with 8 bases lining up with TRBD1. The germline V gene has CDR1 LNHNV and CDR2 YYDKDF (reference sequence). There are 15 residues in the CDR3.

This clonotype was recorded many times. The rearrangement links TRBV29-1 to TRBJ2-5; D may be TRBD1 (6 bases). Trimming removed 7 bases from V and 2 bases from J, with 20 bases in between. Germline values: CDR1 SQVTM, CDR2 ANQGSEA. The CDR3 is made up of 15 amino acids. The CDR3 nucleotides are TGCAGCGGCGTAGTGCCCCGGACAGCACAAGAGACCCAGTACTTC. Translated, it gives CSGVVPRTAQETQYF.

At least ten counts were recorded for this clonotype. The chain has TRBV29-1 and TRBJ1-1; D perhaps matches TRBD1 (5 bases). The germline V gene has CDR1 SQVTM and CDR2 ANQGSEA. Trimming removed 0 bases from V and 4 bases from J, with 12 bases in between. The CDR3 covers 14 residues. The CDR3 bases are TGCAGCGTTGAAGATTTCGGCAGGGCCACTGAAGCTTTCTTT. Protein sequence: CSVEDFGRATEAFF.

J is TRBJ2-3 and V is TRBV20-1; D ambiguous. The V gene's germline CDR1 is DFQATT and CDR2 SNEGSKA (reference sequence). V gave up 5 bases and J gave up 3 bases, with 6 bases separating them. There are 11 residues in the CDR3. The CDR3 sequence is CSAPGTDTQYF. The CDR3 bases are TGCAGTGCTCCCGGGACAGATACGCAGTATTTT.

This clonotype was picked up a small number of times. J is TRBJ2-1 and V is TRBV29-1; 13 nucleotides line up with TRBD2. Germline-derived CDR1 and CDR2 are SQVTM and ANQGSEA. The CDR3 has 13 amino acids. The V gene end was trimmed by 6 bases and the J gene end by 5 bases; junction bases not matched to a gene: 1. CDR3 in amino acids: CSVGTSGNNEQFF. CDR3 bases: TGCAGCGTGGGGACTAGCGGGAACAATGAGCAGTTCTTC.

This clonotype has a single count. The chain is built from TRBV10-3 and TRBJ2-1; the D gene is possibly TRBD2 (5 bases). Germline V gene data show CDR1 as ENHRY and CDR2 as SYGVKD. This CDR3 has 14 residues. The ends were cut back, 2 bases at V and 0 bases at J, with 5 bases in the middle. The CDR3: CAISEGSSYNEQFF. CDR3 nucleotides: TGTGCCATCAGTGAGGGGAGCTCCTACAATGAGCAGTTCTTC.

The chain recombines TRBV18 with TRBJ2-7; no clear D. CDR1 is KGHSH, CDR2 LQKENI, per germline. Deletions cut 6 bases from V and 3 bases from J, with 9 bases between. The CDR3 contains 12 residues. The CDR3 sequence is CASSRTDYEQYF. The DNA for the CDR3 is TGTGCCAGCTCTCGCACGGACTACGAGCAGTACTTC.

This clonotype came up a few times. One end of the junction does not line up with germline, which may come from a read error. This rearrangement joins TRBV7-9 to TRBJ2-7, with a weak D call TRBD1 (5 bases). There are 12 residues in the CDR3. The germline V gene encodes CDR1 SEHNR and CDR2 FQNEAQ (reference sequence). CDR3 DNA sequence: TGTGCCAGCAGCTTAGGGGCGGACATTATATCTTTC. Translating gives CASSLGADIISF. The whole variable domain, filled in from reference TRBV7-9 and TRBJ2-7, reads DTGVSQNPRHKITKRGQNVTFRCDPISEHNRLYWYRQTLGQGPEFLTYFQNEAQLEKSRLLSDRFSAERPKGSFSTLEIQRTEQGDSAMYLCASSLGADIISFGPGTRLTVT.

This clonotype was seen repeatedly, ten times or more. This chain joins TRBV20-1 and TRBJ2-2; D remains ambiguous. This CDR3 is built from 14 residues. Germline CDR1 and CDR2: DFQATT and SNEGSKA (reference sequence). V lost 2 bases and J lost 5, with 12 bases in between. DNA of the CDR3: TGCAGTGCTAGAAGGGTGTTTGGGACCGGGGAGCTGTTTTTT. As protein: CSARRVFGTGELFF.

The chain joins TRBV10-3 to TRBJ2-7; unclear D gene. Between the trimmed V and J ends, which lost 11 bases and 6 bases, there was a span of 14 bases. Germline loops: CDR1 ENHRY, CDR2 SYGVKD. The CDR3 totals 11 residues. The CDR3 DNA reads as TGTGCCTCACAATCTCTCGGCGAGCAGTACTTC. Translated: CASQSLGEQYF.

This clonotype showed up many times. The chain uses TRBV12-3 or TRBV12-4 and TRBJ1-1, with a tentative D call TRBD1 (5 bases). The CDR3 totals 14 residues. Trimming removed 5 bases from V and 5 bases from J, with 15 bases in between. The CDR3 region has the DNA TGTGCCAGCAGTCGACGTGGGACGGGGACTGAAGCTTTCTTT. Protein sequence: CASSRRGTGTEAFF.

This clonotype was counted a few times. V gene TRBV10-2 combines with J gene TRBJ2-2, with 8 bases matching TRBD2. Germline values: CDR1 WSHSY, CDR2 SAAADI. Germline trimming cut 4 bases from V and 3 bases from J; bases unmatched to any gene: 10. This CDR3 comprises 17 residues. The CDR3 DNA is TGCGCCAGCAGTGTGACAGCGGGAGCGTCGGACACCGGGGAGCTGTTTTTT. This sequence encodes CASSVTAGASDTGELFF.

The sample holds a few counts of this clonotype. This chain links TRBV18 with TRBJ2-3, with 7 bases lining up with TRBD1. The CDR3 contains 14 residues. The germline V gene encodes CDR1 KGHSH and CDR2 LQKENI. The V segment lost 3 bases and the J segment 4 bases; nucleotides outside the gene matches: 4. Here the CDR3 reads CASSPNRGPDTQYF. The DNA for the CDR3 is TGTGCCAGCTCACCGAACAGGGGACCAGATACGCAGTATTTT.

The CDR3 DNA sequence: TGTGCCAGCAGCTTAAAACAGGGTGAGACTTTCTTT. Protein: CASSLKQGETFF. V is TRBV7-6 and J is TRBJ1-1; TRBD1 might be the D (6 bases). Trimming removed 2 bases at V and 12 bases at J, with 13 bases between. The CDR3 spans 12 residues. CDR1 and CDR2 from the germline V gene are SGHVS and FNYEAQ.

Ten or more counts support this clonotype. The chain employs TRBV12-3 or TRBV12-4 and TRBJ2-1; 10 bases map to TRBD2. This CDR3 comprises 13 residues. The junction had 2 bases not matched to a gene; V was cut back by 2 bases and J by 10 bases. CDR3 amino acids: CASSLIAGGEQFF. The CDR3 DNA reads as TGTGCCAGCAGTTTAATAGCGGGAGGAGAGCAGTTCTTC.

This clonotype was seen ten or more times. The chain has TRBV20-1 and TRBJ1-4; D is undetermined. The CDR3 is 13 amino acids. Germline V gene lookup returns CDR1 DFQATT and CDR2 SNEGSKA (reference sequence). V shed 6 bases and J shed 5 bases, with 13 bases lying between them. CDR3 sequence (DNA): TGCAGTGCAATCACAAGGTCCAATGAAAAACTGTTTTTT. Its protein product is CSAITRSNEKLFF.

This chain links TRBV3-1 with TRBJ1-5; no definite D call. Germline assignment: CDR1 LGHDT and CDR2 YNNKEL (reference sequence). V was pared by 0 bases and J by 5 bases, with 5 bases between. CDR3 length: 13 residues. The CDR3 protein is CASSQDHYQPQHF. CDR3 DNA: TGTGCCAGCAGCCAAGATCATTATCAGCCCCAGCATTTT. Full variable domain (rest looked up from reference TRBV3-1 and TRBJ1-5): DTAVSQTPKYLVTQMGNDKSIKCEQNLGHDTMYWYKQDSKKFLKIMFSYNNKELIINETVPNRFSPKSPDKAHLNLHINSLELGDSAVYFCASSQDHYQPQHFGDGTRLSIL.

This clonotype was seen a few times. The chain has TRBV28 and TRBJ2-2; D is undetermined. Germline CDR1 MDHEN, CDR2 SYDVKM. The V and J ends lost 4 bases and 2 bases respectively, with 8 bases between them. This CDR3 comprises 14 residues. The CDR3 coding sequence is TGTGCCAGCAGTTATATCTTCAACACCGGGGAGCTGTTTTTT. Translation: CASSYIFNTGELFF. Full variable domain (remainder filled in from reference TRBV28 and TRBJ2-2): DVKVTQSSRYLVKRTGEKVFLECVQDMDHENMFWYRQDPGLGLRLIYFSYDVKMKEKGDIPEGYSVSREKKERFSLILESASTNQTSMYLCASSYIFNTGELFFGEGSRLTVL.

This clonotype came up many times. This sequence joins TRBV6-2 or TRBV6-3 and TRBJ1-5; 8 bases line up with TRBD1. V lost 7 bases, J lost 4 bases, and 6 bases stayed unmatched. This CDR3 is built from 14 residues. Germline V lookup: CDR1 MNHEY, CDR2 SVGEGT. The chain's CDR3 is CASTKTGENQPQHF. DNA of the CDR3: TGTGCCAGCACCAAGACAGGGGAAAATCAGCCCCAGCATTTT.

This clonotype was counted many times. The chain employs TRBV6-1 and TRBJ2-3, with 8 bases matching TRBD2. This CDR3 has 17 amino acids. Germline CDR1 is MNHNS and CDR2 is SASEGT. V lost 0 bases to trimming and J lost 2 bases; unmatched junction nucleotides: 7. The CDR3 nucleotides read TGTGCCAGCAGTGAAGCGTTAGCGGGATTATACACAGATACGCAGTATTTT. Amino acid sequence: CASSEALAGLYTDTQYF.

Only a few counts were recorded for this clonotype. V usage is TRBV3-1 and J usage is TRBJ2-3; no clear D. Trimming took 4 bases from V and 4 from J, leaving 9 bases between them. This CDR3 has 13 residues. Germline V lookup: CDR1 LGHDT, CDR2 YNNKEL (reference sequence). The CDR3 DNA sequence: TGTGCCAGCAGCCTTAGGCGGTCAGATACGCAGTATTTT. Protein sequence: CASSLRRSDTQYF.

In DNA, the CDR3 is TGTGCCAGCAGCCCCTACGGCGGAGAAGGCTACACCTTC. As protein: CASSPYGGEGYTF. The rearrangement uses TRBV7-9 and TRBJ1-2; no reliable D call. The V gene lost 5 bases and the J gene lost 8 bases, with 15 bases spanning the gap. CDR1 and CDR2 (germline): SEHNR, FQNEAQ (reference sequence). The CDR3 is 13 amino acids.

In nucleotides, the CDR3 is TGTGCCAGCAGTGAATCACAGGGGCCCTACGAGCAGTACTTC. Translated: CASSESQGPYEQYF. The chain recombines TRBV2 with TRBJ2-7; TRBD1 matches at 7 bases. Trimming at V came to 2 bases and at J to 2 bases, leaving 3 bases not matched to a gene. The CDR3 length is 14 residues. Germline V gene sequence: CDR1 SNHLY, CDR2 FYNNEI. Using reference TRBV2 and TRBJ2-7 for the parts outside the CDR3, the full variable domain is EPEVTQTPSHQVTQMGQEVILRCVPISNHLYFYWYRQILGQKVEFLVSFYNNEISEKSEIFDDQFSVERPDGSNFTLKIRSTKLEDSAMYFCASSESQGPYEQYFGPGTRLTVT.

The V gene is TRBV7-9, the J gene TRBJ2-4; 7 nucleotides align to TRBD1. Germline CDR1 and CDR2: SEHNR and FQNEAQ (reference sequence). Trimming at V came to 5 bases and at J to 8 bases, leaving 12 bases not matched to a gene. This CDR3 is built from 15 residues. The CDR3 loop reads CASSRNTGVGHIQYF. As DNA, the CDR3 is TGTGCCAGCAGCCGAAATACAGGGGTAGGACACATTCAGTACTTC. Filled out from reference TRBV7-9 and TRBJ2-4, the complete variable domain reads DTGVSQNPRHKITKRGQNVTFRCDPISEHNRLYWYRQTLGQGPEFLTYFQNEAQLEKSRLLSDRFSAERPKGSFSTLEIQRTEQGDSAMYLCASSRNTGVGHIQYFGAGTRLSVL.

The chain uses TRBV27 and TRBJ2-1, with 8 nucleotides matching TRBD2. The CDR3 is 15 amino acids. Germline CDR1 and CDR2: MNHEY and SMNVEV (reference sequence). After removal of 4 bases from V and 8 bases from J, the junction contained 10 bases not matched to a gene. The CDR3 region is CASSSIAGGSDEQFF. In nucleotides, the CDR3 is TGTGCCAGCAGTTCTATCGCGGGAGGTTCGGATGAGCAGTTCTTC.

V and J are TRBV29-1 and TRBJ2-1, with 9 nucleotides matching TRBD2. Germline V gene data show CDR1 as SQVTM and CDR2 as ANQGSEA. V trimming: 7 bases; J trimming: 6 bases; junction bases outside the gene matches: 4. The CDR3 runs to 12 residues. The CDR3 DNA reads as TGCAGCGGTGGGACTAGCCTCAATGAGCAGTTCTTC. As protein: CSGGTSLNEQFF.

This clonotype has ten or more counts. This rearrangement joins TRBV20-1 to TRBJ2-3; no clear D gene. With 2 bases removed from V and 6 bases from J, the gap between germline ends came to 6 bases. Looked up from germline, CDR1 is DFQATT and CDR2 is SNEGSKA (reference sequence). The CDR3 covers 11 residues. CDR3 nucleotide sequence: TGCAGTGCTAGACTTGGCGATACGCAGTATTTT. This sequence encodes CSARLGDTQYF.